Below are 31 T cell receptor beta chains sequenced from a single sample in a study of blood T cell repertoires in COVID-19. Clones were read by immunoSEQ multiplex PCR, and TCRdb kept only the in-frame ones, dropping some. The profile shows 250,000 to 300,000 clones, around 84% of them singletons. Sequencing used PBMCs or T cells enriched from blood (not recorded which). The source is a man between 18 and 35 years old who had recovered from COVID-19.

The V call is TRBV14, the J call TRBJ2-7; no reliable D call. CDR1 is SGHDN and CDR2 is FVKESK in the germline V gene. CDR3 length: 13 residues. V was shortened by 0 bases and J by 9 bases, with 12 bases between the two germline ends. CDR3 residues: CASSQDVVSVQYF. The CDR3 DNA reads as TGTGCCAGCAGCCAAGATGTGGTTTCAGTGCAGTACTTC.

The rearrangement joins TRBV9 to TRBJ2-5; no reliable D call. Germline CDR1 SGDLS, CDR2 YYNGEE. This CDR3 comprises 14 residues. Trimming took off 4 bases at V and 4 bases at J, with 14 bases between the two ends. The CDR3 DNA is TGTGCCAGCAGCCGCGGCGAGGTGGCAGAGACCCAGTACTTC. Residues: CASSRGEVAETQYF.

The chain employs TRBV15 and TRBJ2-5; D gene ambiguous. This CDR3 is built from 16 residues. Trimming pared 0 bases from V and 5 bases from J, leaving 16 bases between. Germline V CDR1 and CDR2: LNHNV, YYDKDF (reference sequence). CDR3 nucleotide sequence: TGTGCCACCAGCAGAGATCTTGTGCTCAGGATGGAGACCCAGTACTTC. Amino acid sequence: CATSRDLVLRMETQYF.

The genes are TRBV11-3 and TRBJ1-1; D is uncertain. The CDR3 runs to 14 residues. CDR1 and CDR2 (germline): SGHNT, YENEEA. V lost 5 bases and J lost 4, with 14 bases in between. The CDR3 DNA is TGTGCCAGCAGCGCCCTGGAGGGCGGCACTGAAGCTTTCTTT. Amino acid sequence: CASSALEGGTEAFF. The complete variable domain, with remaining parts taken from reference TRBV11-3 and TRBJ1-1, reads EAGVVQSPRYKIIEKKQPVAFWCNPISGHNTLYWYLQNLGQGPELLIRYENEEAVDDSQLPKDRFSAERLKGVDSTLKIQPAELGDSAVYLCASSALEGGTEAFFGQGTRLTVV.

Regarding this clone: Distinct nucleotide sequences in the sample also encode this CDR3. The chain carries TRBV5-1 and TRBJ1-2, with 7 bases identical to TRBD1. From germline, CDR1 is SGHRS and CDR2 YFSETQ. V lost 2 bases to trimming and J lost 3 bases; unmatched junction nucleotides: 1. The CDR3 is made up of 13 amino acids. CDR3 coding DNA: TGCGCCAGCAGCTTAGGACAGGACTATGGCTACACCTTC. Translation: CASSLGQDYGYTF.

The rearrangement links TRBV11-2 to TRBJ2-7; D not resolved. The germline CDR1 and CDR2 sequences are SGHAT and FQNNGV. The CDR3 is 15 residues long. Trimming removed 5 bases at V and 2 bases at J, with 16 bases between. The chain's CDR3 is CASSPDAGFAYEQYF. CDR3 DNA: TGTGCCAGCAGCCCAGACGCAGGCTTTGCCTACGAGCAGTACTTC.

This clone was seen only once. The chain recombines TRBV5-1 with TRBJ1-4, with TRBD1 as a possible D gene (5 bases). Trimming stripped 0 bases from V and 0 bases from J, with 9 bases between. The CDR3 has 16 residues. Germline V gene sequence: CDR1 SGHRS, CDR2 YFSETQ. This CDR3 reads CASSLAGTATNEKLFF. Written as DNA, the CDR3 is TGCGCCAGCAGCTTGGCGGGGACTGCAACTAATGAAAAACTGTTTTTT. Using reference TRBV5-1 and TRBJ1-4 for the parts outside the CDR3, the full variable domain is KAGVTQTPRYLIKTRGQQVTLSCSPISGHRSVSWYQQTPGQGLQFLFEYFSETQRNKGNFPGRFSGRQFSNSRSEMNVSTLELGDSALYLCASSLAGTATNEKLFFGSGTQLSVL.

The genes are TRBV3-1 (or the pseudogene TRBV3-2) and TRBJ2-7, with a weak D call TRBD1 (5 bases). The V and J ends lost 0 bases and 13 bases respectively, with 10 bases between them. The CDR3 consists of 11 residues. Germline-derived CDR1 and CDR2 are LGHDT and YNNKEL (reference sequence). The chain's CDR3 is CASSQDRGKYF. The CDR3 region has the DNA TGTGCCAGCAGCCAAGATAGGGGAAAATACTTC.

The rearrangement links TRBV7-2 to TRBJ1-2, with D possibly TRBD1 on 5 matching bases. Per germline, CDR1 SGHTA and CDR2 FQGNSA. The CDR3 is 14 residues long. Trimming pared 5 bases from V and 0 bases from J, leaving 10 bases between. The CDR3 nucleotides are TGTGCCAGCAGCCCGAGACAGTCTAACTATGGCTACACCTTC. It yields the protein CASSPRQSNYGYTF.

The CDR3: CASSPPIWGRQGKDTQYF. In DNA form, the CDR3 reads TGTGCCAGCAGCCCCCCGATCTGGGGGCGACAGGGGAAGGATACGCAGTATTTT. The chain carries TRBV13 and TRBJ2-3; 8 nucleotides align to TRBD1. CDR3 length equals 18 residues. J gave up 6 bases and V 5 bases, and 19 bases lay outside the gene matches. Germline CDR1 is PRHDT and CDR2 is FYEKMQ (reference sequence).

This chain uses TRBV24-1 with TRBJ2-3; 7 bases align to TRBD2. The CDR3 covers 14 residues. CDR1 and CDR2 (germline): KGHDR, SFDVKD. V lost 5 bases to trimming and J lost 5 bases; unmatched junction nucleotides: 6. CDR3 nucleotides: TGTGCCACCAGTGTCACGGGGAGGGGAGATACGCAGTATTTT. Translation: CATSVTGRGDTQYF.

V usage is TRBV15 and J usage is TRBJ2-1; 8 positions agree with TRBD2. Germline V lookup: CDR1 LNHNV, CDR2 YYDKDF (reference sequence). J gave up 1 base and V 1 base, and 6 bases lay outside the gene matches. There are 17 residues in the CDR3. In DNA, the CDR3 is TGTGCCACCAGCAGAGGGGGCACTAGCGGTTCCTACAATGAGCAGTTCTTC. Its translation: CATSRGGTSGSYNEQFF.

This clone was seen more than once but under ten times. The chain joins TRBV7-9 to TRBJ1-5, with unresolved D. Germline CDR1 and CDR2: SEHNR and FQNEAQ (reference sequence). The CDR3 is 13 amino acids. The V end was cut by 5 bases, the J end by 4 bases, with 9 bases between. The DNA for the CDR3 is TGTGCCAGCAGCGGATCCGGGAATCAGCCCCAGCATTTT. This translates into CASSGSGNQPQHF.

J is TRBJ1-2 and V is TRBV7-8, with D possibly matching TRBD1 (6 bases). Germline CDR1 is SGHVS and CDR2 is FQNEAQ. The CDR3 runs 14 residues. The V and J ends lost 1 base and 13 bases respectively, with 19 bases between them. The CDR3 DNA reads TGTGCCAGCAGCTTAGGGTGGACAGACACTGGTTTCACCTTC. It is translated as CASSLGWTDTGFTF. The full variable domain, its missing parts supplied by reference TRBV7-8 and TRBJ1-2, is GAGVSQSPRYKVAKRGQDVALRCDPISGHVSLFWYQQALGQGPEFLTYFQNEAQLDKSGLPSDRFFAERPEGSVSTLKIQRTQQEDSAVYLCASSLGWTDTGFTFGSGTRLTVV.

This sequence joins TRBV5-1 and TRBJ2-5; D is possibly TRBD2 (5 bases). Trimming removed 5 bases from V and 2 bases from J, with 10 bases in between. Germline CDR1 and CDR2: SGHRS and YFSETQ. The CDR3 is 13 residues long. The CDR3, as DNA: TGCGCCAGCAGACGGGGATTACAAGAGACCCAGTACTTC. Its translation is CASRRGLQETQYF.

V gene TRBV7-9 combines with J gene TRBJ2-1; 10 nucleotides agree with TRBD1. With V trimmed by 5 bases and J by 6 bases, 10 bases remained unmatched. The CDR3 spans 16 residues. Germline lookup yields CDR1 SEHNR and CDR2 FQNEAQ (reference sequence). CDR3 in amino acids: CASSLPGTGVSNEQFF. The CDR3 DNA reads TGTGCCAGCAGCCTACCCGGGACAGGGGTGAGCAATGAGCAGTTCTTC.

This chain joins TRBV7-2 and TRBJ2-5, with 8 bases lining up with TRBD1. The trim removed 5 bases at V and 4 bases at J, leaving 9 bases unmatched. Germline V gene sequence: CDR1 SGHTA, CDR2 FQGNSA. The CDR3 is made up of 15 amino acids. CDR3 DNA: TGTGCCAGCAGCAACCTATACAGGGGGGCAGAGACCCAGTACTTC. Translated, it gives CASSNLYRGAETQYF.

The V call is TRBV18, the J call TRBJ2-1, with 14 positions matching TRBD2. The CDR3 sequence is 15 residues long. V shed 3 bases and J 7 bases; nucleotides not matched to a gene: 2. CDR1 is KGHSH and CDR2 is LQKENI in the germline V gene. CDR3 sequence reads: CASSPRTSGGNEQFF. The DNA of the CDR3 is TGTGCCAGCTCACCTAGGACTAGCGGGGGGAATGAGCAGTTCTTC.

The chain carries TRBV11-2 and TRBJ2-7; D is uncertain. V was pared by 5 bases and J by 7 bases, with 9 bases between. The length of the CDR3 is 11 residues. Germline assignment: CDR1 SGHAT and CDR2 FQNNGV. DNA of the CDR3: TGTGCCAGCAGCGGGCCGTCGGAGCAGTACTTC. Protein sequence: CASSGPSEQYF. The full variable domain, rest sourced from reference TRBV11-2 and TRBJ2-7, is EAGVAQSPRYKIIEKRQSVAFWCNPISGHATLYWYQQILGQGPKLLIQFQNNGVVDDSQLPKDRFSAERLKGVDSTLKIQPAKLEDSAVYLCASSGPSEQYFGPGTRLTVT.

This clone was recorded only once. This chain links TRBV7-3 with TRBJ2-7, with TRBD2 matching over 7 bases. Germline values: CDR1 SGHTA, CDR2 FQGTGA. The CDR3 has 14 residues. The V and J ends lost 0 bases and 3 bases, in that order; junction bases with no gene match: 2. CDR3 bases: TGTGCCAGCAGCTTAACGGGAGGGAACTACGAGCAGTACTTC. Translation gives CASSLTGGNYEQYF.

The rearrangement joins TRBV4-1 to TRBJ2-1, with 13 bases aligning to TRBD2. The V gene end was trimmed by 5 bases and the J gene end by 6 bases; junction bases not matched to a gene: 7. This CDR3 region has 16 residues. The germline V gene encodes CDR1 MGHRA and CDR2 YSYEKL. In DNA form, the CDR3 reads TGCGCCAGCAGCTATACTAGCGGGAGGGCCCTCAATGAGCAGTTCTTC. This sequence encodes CASSYTSGRALNEQFF.

The chain uses TRBV4-1 and TRBJ2-7; D is perhaps TRBD2 (6 bases). The V end was cut by 1 base, the J end by 5 bases, with 12 bases between. Germline V gene data show CDR1 as MGHRA and CDR2 as YSYEKL. The CDR3 contains 14 residues. This CDR3 reads CASSQVLGGDEQYF. CDR3 bases: TGCGCCAGCAGCCAAGTCCTGGGGGGAGACGAGCAGTACTTC.

V is TRBV28 and J is TRBJ1-2, with TRBD1 matching 10 bases. V was clipped by 6 bases and J by 3 bases; unmatched bases: 4. The CDR3 has 14 residues. Per germline, CDR1 MDHEN and CDR2 SYDVKM. CDR3 in amino acids: CASSMTGGDYGYTF. The CDR3 DNA reads as TGTGCCAGCAGCATGACAGGGGGCGACTATGGCTACACCTTC.

The chain uses TRBV28 and TRBJ1-3; 9 bases align to TRBD1. Losses at the gene ends were 5 bases for V and 3 bases for J; bases not matched to a gene: 8. The CDR3 length is 16 residues. The germline gives CDR1 MDHEN, CDR2 SYDVKM. The CDR3 DNA reads as TGTGCCAGCAGTCGGACCGGGACAGGGAGTGGAAACACCATATATTTT. Encoded protein: CASSRTGTGSGNTIYF.

This clone was counted a few times. The CDR3 DNA is TGTGCCAGCTCACCGGGCGGGGACAGGGCCAACTACGAGCAGTACTTC. Translation: CASSPGGDRANYEQYF. The chain joins TRBV18 to TRBJ2-7; TRBD1 matches at 9 bases. The CDR3 spans 16 residues. The V segment lost 3 bases and the J segment 3 bases; nucleotides outside the gene matches: 9. The germline V gene encodes CDR1 KGHSH and CDR2 LQKENI.

The J gene is TRBJ2-7, the V gene TRBV11-2; D ambiguous. Germline V lookup: CDR1 SGHAT, CDR2 FQNNGV. V lost 0 bases and J lost 12, with 15 bases in between. This CDR3 comprises 13 residues. CDR3 in amino acids: CASSLEAFLIAYF. The CDR3 DNA reads as TGTGCCAGCAGCTTAGAGGCCTTCCTTATAGCGTACTTC.

This rearrangement joins TRBV11-3 to TRBJ2-1, with a tentative D call TRBD2 (6 bases). From germline, CDR1 is SGHNT and CDR2 YENEEA. The CDR3 spans 16 residues. Trimming pared 0 bases from V and 0 bases from J, leaving 9 bases between. The CDR3 spells CASSLEGDFSYNEQFF. The CDR3 nucleotides read TGTGCCAGCAGCTTAGAAGGGGACTTCTCCTACAATGAGCAGTTCTTC.

As concerns this clone: Other DNA sequences from this sample encode an identical CDR3 as well. The genes are TRBV11-2 and TRBJ1-1; the D gene is possibly TRBD1 (5 bases). CDR1 is SGHAT and CDR2 is FQNNGV in the germline V gene. This CDR3 has 13 residues. Trimming took off 1 base at V and 2 bases at J, with 5 bases between the two ends. In nucleotides, the CDR3 is TGTGCCAGCAGCTTAGGGGGCAACACTGAAGCTTTCTTT. Translation gives CASSLGGNTEAFF.

Points on this clone: Germline is not matched at one junction end, which may reflect a read error. The CDR3 nucleotides read TGTGCCAGCTCACCGACAGGGGCTTATAATTCACCCCTCTACTTT. Protein product: CASSPTGAYNSPLYF. This chain connects TRBV18 to TRBJ1-6; 8 positions agree with TRBD1. Germline V gives CDR1 KGHSH, CDR2 LQKENI. This CDR3 is 15 amino acids long. Full variable domain (rest looked up from reference TRBV18 and TRBJ1-6): NAGVMQNPRHLVRRRGQEARLRCSPMKGHSHVYWYRQLPEEGLKFMVYLQKENIIDESGMPKERFSAEFPKEGPSILRIQQVVRGDSAAYFCASSPTGAYNSPLYFGNGTRLTVT.

V is TRBV18 and J is TRBJ1-2; tentative D call: TRBD1 (6 bases). CDR1 KGHSH and CDR2 LQKENI come from the germline V gene. The CDR3 contains 15 residues. Trimming pared 3 bases from V and 4 bases from J, leaving 15 bases between. The CDR3 DNA is TGTGCCAGCTCACCGGCAGGGGCTCTCGTCTATGGCTACACCTTC. Translated: CASSPAGALVYGYTF.

The chain uses TRBV14 and TRBJ2-1, with a weak D call TRBD2 (5 bases). CDR1 and CDR2 from the germline V gene are SGHDN and FVKESK. There are 13 residues in the CDR3. V gave up 1 base and J gave up 7 bases, with 8 bases separating them. CDR3 amino acids: CASSQAWENEQFF. CDR3 bases: TGTGCCAGCAGCCAAGCATGGGAGAATGAGCAGTTCTTC.